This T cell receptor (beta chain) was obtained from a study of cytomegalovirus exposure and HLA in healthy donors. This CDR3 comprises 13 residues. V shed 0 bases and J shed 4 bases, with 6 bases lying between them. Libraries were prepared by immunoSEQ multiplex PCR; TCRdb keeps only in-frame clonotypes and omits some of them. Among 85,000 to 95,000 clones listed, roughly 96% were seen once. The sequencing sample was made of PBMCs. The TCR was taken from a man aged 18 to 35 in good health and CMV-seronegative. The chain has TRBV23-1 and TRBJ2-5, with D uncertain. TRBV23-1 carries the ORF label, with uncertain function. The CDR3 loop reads CASSQSIRETQYF. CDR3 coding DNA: TGCGCCAGCAGTCAATCCATTAGAGAGACCCAGTACTTC.